The entry below gives a single T cell receptor beta chain sequence along with its context. The antigen is unknown. Clones were sequenced by immunoSEQ multiplex PCR, and TCRdb holds only the in-frame ones, with some missing. The sample lists 200,000 to 250,000 clones, about 89% occurring once. The entry originates in a study of cytomegalovirus exposure and HLA in healthy donors. Study-wide points: The study put under 200 TCR beta chains on its list as cytomegalovirus-associated. The dataset shows that most TCR sequences were rare, while some public TCRs occurred in many donors. In vitro assays verified that a few CMV-associated chains recognized CMV antigens specifically. The classifier, whose performance was assessed in both the original and validation cohorts, reportedly diagnosed cytomegalovirus status with high specificity and sensitivity.

Germline assignment: CDR1 MNHEY and CDR2 SVGAGI. V lost 4 bases to trimming and J lost 7 bases; unmatched junction nucleotides: 7. CDR3 length equals 15 residues. The sequenced material came from PBMCs. The TCR sequence derives from a young woman in good health and CMV-seronegative. The V and J genes are TRBV6-5 and TRBJ1-4; 9 positions agree with TRBD1. CDR3 sequence reads: CASSFWDREGEKLFF. CDR3 DNA: TGTGCCAGCAGTTTTTGGGACAGGGAGGGTGAAAAACTGTTTTTT.